The 28 T cell receptor beta chains below all came from one sample that was sequenced in a study of blood T cell repertoires in COVID-19. This table comes from immunoSEQ multiplex PCR, and its TCRdb copy is limited to in-frame clones, with some not included. This repertoire shows around 130,000 clones, 70% to 80% found once; its top ten account for 10% to 14%. The sample consisted of peripheral blood. These receptor sequences come from a human donor in a cohort sampled during active COVID-19.

J is TRBJ1-5 and V is TRBV2; D unclear. Trimming took off 5 bases at V and 6 bases at J, with 11 bases between the two ends. CDR3 length: 13 residues. Germline CDR1 and CDR2: SNHLY and FYNNEI. This CDR3 reads CASSTQTGQPQHF. CDR3 in DNA: TGTGCCAGCAGTACTCAAACTGGTCAGCCCCAGCATTTT.

In its sample, this clone was seen a few times. CDR3 sequence: CASSLDAGNYNSPLHF. The CDR3 DNA is TGCGCCAGCAGCTTGGATGCAGGGAACTATAATTCACCCCTCCACTTT. The rearrangement links TRBV5-1 to TRBJ1-6; a possible D gene is TRBD1 (5 bases). Germline values: CDR1 SGHRS, CDR2 YFSETQ. The CDR3 length is 16 residues. Trimming pared 0 bases from V and 3 bases from J, leaving 10 bases between.

The chain employs TRBV18 and TRBJ1-1; 8 bases map to TRBD1. The CDR3 has 14 amino acids. The ends lost 8 bases at V and 4 bases at J; junction bases unmatched: 9. Germline values: CDR1 KGHSH, CDR2 LQKENI. This CDR3 reads CASTSGTGGTEAFF. Written as DNA, the CDR3 is TGTGCCAGCACCTCCGGGACAGGAGGCACTGAAGCTTTCTTT.

The gene calls are TRBV28 and TRBJ2-7; possibly TRBD2 for D (6 bases). Germline CDR1 MDHEN, CDR2 SYDVKM. V was shortened by 0 bases and J by 6 bases, with 27 bases between the two germline ends. The length of the CDR3 is 19 residues. DNA for the CDR3: TGTGCCAGCAGTTTATGGACTCCCCTAATAGCGGTCCTAGGTGTCGAGCAGTACTTC. Protein product: CASSLWTPLIAVLGVEQYF.

The gene calls are TRBV21-1 and TRBJ1-6; the listed D gene, TRBD1, was not tested against the DNA. TRBV21-1 is an annotated pseudogene. There are 17 residues in the CDR3. This chain's CDR3 is CASSKAGPGGNGSPLHF. The DNA for the CDR3 is TGTGCCAGCAGCAAAGCGGGGCCAGGGGGCAACGGTTCACCCCTCCACTTT.

J is TRBJ2-2 and V is TRBV7-8; 8 bases agree with TRBD1. This CDR3 has 15 amino acids. V shed 5 bases and J 3 bases; nucleotides not matched to a gene: 5. Looked up from germline, CDR1 is SGHVS and CDR2 is FQNEAQ. CDR3 residues: CASSPQGADTGELFF. The CDR3 DNA follows: TGTGCCAGCAGCCCCCAGGGGGCGGACACCGGGGAGCTGTTTTTT. The full variable domain, completed using reference TRBV7-8 and TRBJ2-2, is GAGVSQSPRYKVAKRGQDVALRCDPISGHVSLFWYQQALGQGPEFLTYFQNEAQLDKSGLPSDRFFAERPEGSVSTLKIQRTQQEDSAVYLCASSPQGADTGELFFGEGSRLTVL.

The chain is built from TRBV6-5 and TRBJ2-7, with 7 positions matching TRBD2. This CDR3 spans 13 amino acids. Trimming took 2 bases from V and 6 from J; bases not matched to a gene: 4. Germline CDR1 is MNHEY and CDR2 is SVGAGI. CDR3 protein: CASSYTAGAEQYF. The CDR3 DNA reads as TGTGCCAGCAGTTACACGGCGGGAGCCGAGCAGTACTTC.

V is TRBV5-4 and J is TRBJ1-2, with TRBD1 identical over 7 bases. From germline, CDR1 is SGHNT and CDR2 YYREEE (reference sequence). V lost 5 bases, J lost 0 bases, and 7 bases stayed unmatched. The CDR3 sequence is 15 residues long. The CDR3 nucleotides read TGTGCCAGCAGGCCGGGGACAGAAACTAACTATGGCTACACCTTC. Its protein product is CASRPGTETNYGYTF.

The chain links TRBV7-6 to TRBJ1-4; TRBD1 is a possible D gene (6 bases). V lost 1 base, J lost 6 bases, and 12 bases lay in between. The CDR3 loop spans 15 amino acids. CDR1 SGHVS and CDR2 FNYEAQ come from the germline V gene. The CDR3 reads CASSLGTGTYEKLFF. As DNA, the CDR3 is TGTGCCAGCAGCTTAGGGACCGGGACATATGAAAAACTGTTTTTT.

The table lists this clone with a count of one. The rearrangement joins TRBV5-6 to TRBJ2-7; TRBD1 agrees at 9 bases. This CDR3 is 15 amino acids long. The germline CDR1 and CDR2 sequences are SGHDT and YYEEEE. V shed 2 bases and J 5 bases; nucleotides not matched to a gene: 8. The DNA of the CDR3 is TGTGCCAGCAGCTTACCGGGACAGGGAGTCCACGAGCAGTACTTC. Residues: CASSLPGQGVHEQYF. The whole variable domain, filled in from reference TRBV5-6 and TRBJ2-7, reads DAGVTQSPTHLIKTRGQQVTLRCSPKSGHDTVSWYQQALGQGPQFIFQYYEEEERQRGNFPDRFSGHQFPNYSSELNVNALLLGDSALYLCASSLPGQGVHEQYFGPGTRLTVT.

The rearrangement links TRBV6-5 to TRBJ2-7, with 12 bases fitting TRBD2. The germline V gene encodes CDR1 MNHEY and CDR2 SVGAGI. The CDR3 contains 15 residues. After removal of 4 bases from V and 4 bases from J, the junction contained 5 bases not matched to a gene. The CDR3 here is CASSFPTSGGYEQYF. CDR3 DNA sequence: TGTGCCAGCAGTTTCCCCACTAGCGGGGGGTACGAGCAGTACTTC.

This chain uses TRBV9 with TRBJ2-5, with D tentatively TRBD1 (6 bases). The germline gives CDR1 SGDLS, CDR2 YYNGEE. There are 15 residues in the CDR3. Trimming cost V 4 bases and J 3 bases, with 16 bases left between them. The CDR3 protein is CASSSIWGPEETQYF. The CDR3 nucleotides read TGTGCCAGCAGCTCGATATGGGGGCCCGAAGAGACCCAGTACTTC. Combining the CDR3 with reference TRBV9 and TRBJ2-5 gives the whole variable domain DSGVTQTPKHLITATGQRVTLRCSPRSGDLSVYWYQQSLDQGLQFLIQYYNGEERAKGNILERFSAQQFPDLHSELNLSSLELGDSALYFCASSSIWGPEETQYFGPGTRLLVL.

The chain links TRBV28 to TRBJ2-7, with D maybe TRBD1 (7 bases). The V end lost 5 bases, the J end lost 4 bases, and 18 bases lay between the germline ends. CDR3 size: 15 residues. The germline V gene encodes CDR1 MDHEN and CDR2 SYDVKM. CDR3 in amino acids: CASSPLGGQHYEQYF. As DNA, the CDR3 is TGTGCCAGCAGTCCGCTCGGGGGACAGCATTACGAGCAGTACTTC.

This clone appeared a single time. The J gene is TRBJ2-1, the V gene TRBV7-9; 11 bases line up with TRBD2. The J segment lost 4 bases and the V segment lost 2 bases, leaving 4 bases of the junction unmatched. The CDR3 runs 16 residues. Germline V gene data show CDR1 as SEHNR and CDR2 as FQNEAQ (reference sequence). In DNA, the CDR3 is TGTGCCAGCAGCTTAAAGACTAGCGGGGTTTACAATGAGCAGTTCTTC. Encoded protein: CASSLKTSGVYNEQFF.

In its sample, this clone was seen once. The chain has TRBV30 and TRBJ1-2, with TRBD1 matching 10 bases. The germline CDR1 and CDR2 sequences are GTSNPN and SVGIG (reference sequence). The CDR3 runs to 18 residues. V lost 4 bases and J lost 8; bases outside the gene matches: 22. This CDR3 is CAWTRSSPGQGSRLGYTF. The CDR3 DNA follows: TGTGCCTGGACCCGCTCATCCCCGGGACAGGGGAGCAGATTGGGCTACACCTTC.

This chain links TRBV9 with TRBJ1-3, with 9 bases matching TRBD1. V was pared by 4 bases and J by 6 bases, with 14 bases of the junction left unmatched. The CDR3 loop spans 17 amino acids. Looked up from germline, CDR1 is SGDLS and CDR2 is YYNGEE. CDR3 coding DNA: TGTGCCAGCAGCAGACAAAACAGGGGGCTGGGGGAAAACACCATATATTTT. It yields the protein CASSRQNRGLGENTIYF.

V gene TRBV28 combines with J gene TRBJ2-1; D perhaps matches TRBD1 (5 bases). Germline CDR1 reads MDHEN; CDR2 reads SYDVKM. The V end was cut by 3 bases, the J end by 9 bases, with 12 bases between. The CDR3 is made up of 13 amino acids. CDR3 nucleotide sequence: TGTGCCAGCAGTTTTGCAGGGTATAGTGAGCAGTTCTTC. It is translated as CASSFAGYSEQFF.

The CDR3 nucleotides are TGTGCCAGCAGCCAAAGCGGGGGGACAGATACGCAGTATTTT. Residues: CASSQSGGTDTQYF. The J gene is TRBJ2-3, the V gene TRBV4-2, with TRBD2 matching 9 bases. The CDR3 is 14 residues long. V lost 2 bases, J lost 3 bases, and 0 bases stayed unmatched. Germline values: CDR1 LGHNA, CDR2 YNFKEQ.

The J gene is TRBJ2-3, the V gene TRBV7-8, with 10 bases lining up with TRBD2. The CDR3 is made up of 17 amino acids. Unmatched junction bases numbered 3, after V lost 0 bases and J lost 0 bases. Per the germline V gene, CDR1 is SGHVS and CDR2 is FQNEAQ. The CDR3 DNA is TGTGCCAGCAGCTTAGCCCCTAGCGGGGGTAGCACAGATACGCAGTATTTT. As protein: CASSLAPSGGSTDTQYF.

The chain combines TRBV11-2 with TRBJ1-3, with D possibly being TRBD1 (5 bases). The CDR3 spans 17 residues. Between the trimmed V and J ends, which lost 7 bases and 0 bases, there was a span of 19 bases. The V gene's germline CDR1 is SGHAT and CDR2 FQNNGV. The CDR3 loop is CASTLSSPDNSGNTIYF. In DNA, the CDR3 is TGTGCCAGCACCCTTTCTTCTCCGGACAACTCTGGAAACACCATATATTTT.

The CDR3 is CASSPGTAGETQYF. The CDR3 nucleotides are TGTGCCAGCAGCCCTGGGACTGCGGGAGAGACCCAGTACTTC. The V call is TRBV5-4, the J call TRBJ2-5, with D tentatively TRBD2 (6 bases). Trimming took off 4 bases at V and 4 bases at J, with 14 bases between the two ends. This CDR3 spans 14 amino acids. Germline CDR1 reads SGHNT; CDR2 reads YYREEE (reference sequence).

Worth noting for this clone: The same CDR3 can be traced to other DNA sequences in this sample. The rearrangement uses TRBV18 and TRBJ1-3; no definite D call. V was clipped by 3 bases and J by 0 bases, with 6 bases between them. The CDR3 is made up of 14 amino acids. The germline CDR1 and CDR2 sequences are KGHSH and LQKENI. CDR3 bases: TGTGCCAGCTCACCGGGCAGCTCTGGAAACACCATATATTTT. It translates to CASSPGSSGNTIYF.

This clone showed up just a few times. The chain employs TRBV9 and TRBJ1-4; D remains unclear. V dropped 4 bases and J dropped 7 bases, with 11 bases sitting between them. Per the germline V gene, CDR1 is SGDLS and CDR2 is YYNGEE. The CDR3 length is 13 residues. The CDR3 DNA reads as TGTGCCAGCAGCCGGAACGAGGTTGAAAAACTGTTTTTT. Translated, it gives CASSRNEVEKLFF.

The sample holds one count of this clone. DNA of the CDR3: TGTGCCAGCAGCCCCACACCTAACACTGAAGCTTTCTTT. The encoded protein is CASSPTPNTEAFF. The V and J genes are TRBV6-4 and TRBJ1-1; D not certain. Trimming left V 6 bases short and J 2 bases short, with 10 bases between. CDR3 length: 13 residues. Germline lookup yields CDR1 MRHNA and CDR2 SNTAGT.

V and J are TRBV14 and TRBJ2-1, with 7 bases matching TRBD2. This CDR3 has 17 residues. CDR1 is SGHDN and CDR2 is FVKESK in the germline V gene. V was clipped by 0 bases and J by 10 bases; unmatched bases: 15. The CDR3 nucleotides read TGTGCCAGCAGCCAAGATATGTCCCCAGGGTACGGGGGGGAGCAGTTCTTC. This translates into CASSQDMSPGYGGEQFF. Using reference TRBV14 and TRBJ2-1 for the parts outside the CDR3, the full variable domain is EAGVTQFPSHSVIEKGQTVTLRCDPISGHDNLYWYRRVMGKEIKFLLHFVKESKQDESGMPNNRFLAERTGGTYSTLKVQPAELEDSGVYFCASSQDMSPGYGGEQFFGPGTRLTVL.

This chain connects TRBV29-1 to TRBJ1-2; the match to TRBD1 covers 9 bases. CDR1 SQVTM and CDR2 ANQGSEA come from the germline V gene. The CDR3 totals 13 residues. Trimming at V came to 6 bases and at J to 4 bases, leaving 6 bases not matched to a gene. The CDR3 DNA is TGCAGCGTACAGGGGGCGACAGGCTATGGCTACACCTTC. Its protein product is CSVQGATGYGYTF.

The rearrangement links TRBV18 to TRBJ2-2; D not resolved. The V gene lost 2 bases and the J gene lost 7 bases, with 8 bases spanning the gap. CDR1 and CDR2 from the germline V gene are KGHSH and LQKENI. The CDR3 consists of 13 residues. The CDR3 DNA reads TGTGCCAGCTCACCAGGTTCGGGCGGGGAGCTGTTTTTT. Translated: CASSPGSGGELFF.

This sequence joins TRBV29-1 and TRBJ2-5, with 8 nucleotides matching TRBD1. With 8 bases clipped from V and 5 bases from J, the junction kept 13 bases outside the gene matches. This CDR3 contains 14 residues. Germline assignment: CDR1 SQVTM and CDR2 ANQGSEA. CDR3 nucleotide sequence: TGCAGCTTCCTAGGACAGGGAACTTCCGAGACCCAGTACTTC. This codes for CSFLGQGTSETQYF.